This TCR beta chain appears in the sequencing data of a study of graft-versus-host responses after intestinal transplantation. About the research overall: Every one of the recipients received anti-thymocyte globulin induction and afterwards took tacrolimus and steroids for approximately three years.

Of note for this clone: Its cognate antigen is unknown.

Study-level results: GvH clones surfaced in recipient marrow, some emerging earlier in ileum or blood. Allograft clonal ratios (graft-versus-host to host-versus-graft) were high in patients who had graft-donor T cell macrochimerism.

With V trimmed by 0 bases and J by 4 bases, 2 bases remained unmatched. The germline V gene has CDR1 LNHNV and CDR2 YYDKDF (reference sequence). CDR3 size: 15 residues. The protocol was immunoSEQ multiplex PCR, while the TCRdb copy is restricted to in-frame clones and leaves out a portion. Here the sample spans just over 40,000 clones, about 90% being singletons. This chain joins TRBV15 and TRBJ2-3; 9 bases align to TRBD1. This specimen consisted of PBMCs, obtained roughly 300 days after intestinal transplant. The TCR comes from a human patient who received an intestinal transplant, so some T cells may come from the graft donor. The CDR3 nucleotides are TGTGCCACCAGCAGAGATACAGGGGGCCCAGATACGCAGTATTTT. Translating gives CATSRDTGGPDTQYF.